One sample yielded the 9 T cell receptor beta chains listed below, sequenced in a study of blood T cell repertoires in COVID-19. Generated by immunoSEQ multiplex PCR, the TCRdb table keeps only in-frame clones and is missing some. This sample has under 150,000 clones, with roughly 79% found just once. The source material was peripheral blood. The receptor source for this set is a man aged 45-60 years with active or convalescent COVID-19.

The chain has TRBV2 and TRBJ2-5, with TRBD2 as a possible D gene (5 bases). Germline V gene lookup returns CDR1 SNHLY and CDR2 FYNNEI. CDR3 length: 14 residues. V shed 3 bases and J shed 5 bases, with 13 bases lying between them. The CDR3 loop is CASSDVRGGETQYF. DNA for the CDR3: TGTGCCAGCAGTGATGTTCGGGGTGGGGAGACCCAGTACTTC.

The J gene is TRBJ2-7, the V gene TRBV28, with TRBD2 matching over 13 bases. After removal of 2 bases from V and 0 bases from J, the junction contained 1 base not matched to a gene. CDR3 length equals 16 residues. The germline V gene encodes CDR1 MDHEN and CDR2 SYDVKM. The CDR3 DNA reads TGTGCCAGCAGTTTAACTAGCGGGAGGGCCTCCTACGAGCAGTACTTC. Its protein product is CASSLTSGRASYEQYF. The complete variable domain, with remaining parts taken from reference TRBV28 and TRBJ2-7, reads DVKVTQSSRYLVKRTGEKVFLECVQDMDHENMFWYRQDPGLGLRLIYFSYDVKMKEKGDIPEGYSVSREKKERFSLILESASTNQTSMYLCASSLTSGRASYEQYFGPGTRLTVT.

The CDR3 loop is CASSDLAGGRETQYF. The CDR3 region has the DNA TGCGCCAGCAGCGATTTAGCGGGAGGACGGGAGACCCAGTACTTC. J is TRBJ2-5 and V is TRBV4-1, with 10 bases matching TRBD2. The CDR3 spans 15 residues. After removal of 5 bases from V and 5 bases from J, the junction contained 8 bases not matched to a gene. Per the germline V gene, CDR1 is MGHRA and CDR2 is YSYEKL.

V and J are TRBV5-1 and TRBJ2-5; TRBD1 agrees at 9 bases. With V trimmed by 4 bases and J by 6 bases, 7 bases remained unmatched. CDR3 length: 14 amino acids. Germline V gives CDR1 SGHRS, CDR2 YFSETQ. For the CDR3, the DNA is TGCGCCAGCAGCACCGGACAGGGGATGAAGACCCAGTACTTC. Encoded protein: CASSTGQGMKTQYF. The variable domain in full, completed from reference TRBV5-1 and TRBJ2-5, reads KAGVTQTPRYLIKTRGQQVTLSCSPISGHRSVSWYQQTPGQGLQFLFEYFSETQRNKGNFPGRFSGRQFSNSRSEMNVSTLELGDSALYLCASSTGQGMKTQYFGPGTRLLVL.

The CDR3 here is CASSFMGDGGLSQPQHF. The CDR3 nucleotides are TGTGCCAGCAGTTTTATGGGGGACGGGGGTCTGAGCCAGCCCCAGCATTTT. The rearrangement uses TRBV28 and TRBJ1-5; a possible D gene is TRBD1 (5 bases). The CDR3 is made up of 17 amino acids. Trimming cost V 3 bases and J 7 bases, with 22 bases left between them. CDR1 is MDHEN and CDR2 is SYDVKM in the germline V gene.

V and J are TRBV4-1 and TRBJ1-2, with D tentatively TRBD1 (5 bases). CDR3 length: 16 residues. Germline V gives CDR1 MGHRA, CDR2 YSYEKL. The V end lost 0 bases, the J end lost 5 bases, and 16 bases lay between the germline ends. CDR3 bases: TGCGCCAGCAGCCAAGACCCCGTCAGGGAACCTTATGGCTACACCTTC. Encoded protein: CASSQDPVREPYGYTF.

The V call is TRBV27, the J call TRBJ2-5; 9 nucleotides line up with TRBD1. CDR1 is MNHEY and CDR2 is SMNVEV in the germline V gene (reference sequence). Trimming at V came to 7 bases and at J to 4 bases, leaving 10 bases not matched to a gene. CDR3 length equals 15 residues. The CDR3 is CASTPDSQGAETQYF. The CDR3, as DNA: TGTGCCAGCACCCCAGATTCACAGGGGGCAGAGACCCAGTACTTC.

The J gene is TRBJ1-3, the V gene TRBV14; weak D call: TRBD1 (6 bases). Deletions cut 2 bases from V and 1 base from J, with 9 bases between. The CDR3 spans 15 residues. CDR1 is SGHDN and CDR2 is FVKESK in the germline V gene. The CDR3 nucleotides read TGTGCCAGCAGCCAACTTACAGGGTCTGGAAACACCATATATTTT. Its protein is CASSQLTGSGNTIYF. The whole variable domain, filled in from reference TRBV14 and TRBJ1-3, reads EAGVTQFPSHSVIEKGQTVTLRCDPISGHDNLYWYRRVMGKEIKFLLHFVKESKQDESGMPNNRFLAERTGGTYSTLKVQPAELEDSGVYFCASSQLTGSGNTIYFGEGSWLTVV.

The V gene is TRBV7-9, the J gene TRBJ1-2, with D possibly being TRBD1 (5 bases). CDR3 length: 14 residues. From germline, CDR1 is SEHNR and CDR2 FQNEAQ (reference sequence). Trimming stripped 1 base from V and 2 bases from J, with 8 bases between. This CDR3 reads CASSLGGLNYGYTF. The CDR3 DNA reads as TGTGCCAGCAGCTTAGGGGGACTAAACTATGGCTACACCTTC.